This TCR beta chain was captured in a study of blood T cell repertoires in COVID-19. Trimming removed 3 bases at V and 4 bases at J, with 13 bases between. The CDR3 length is 14 residues. Germline CDR1 is SGHRS and CDR2 is YFSETQ. TCRdb keeps only in-frame clones here, not all; method: immunoSEQ multiplex PCR. The sample shows a few hundred thousand clones, approximately 90% of them seen only once. This rearrangement joins TRBV5-1 to TRBJ1-1; weak D call: TRBD1 (6 bases). This clonotype originated in a woman aged 55-69 years in a cohort exposed to, infected with or recovered from COVID-19 (not recorded which). Sequencing was done on a sample of PBMCs or T cells enriched from blood (not recorded which). In DNA, the CDR3 is TGCGCCAGCAGCTCGGGGGGGCCAAGCACTGAAGCTTTCTTT. Protein sequence: CASSSGGPSTEAFF.